This T cell receptor (beta chain) was found in a study of blood T cells in healthy people across ages (dated by TCRdb to 2013 to 2016). Background for the entire study: Template switching captured roughly one uniquely barcoded TCR beta cDNA molecule per two T cells in model experiments. Using deep sequencing normalized with unique cDNA molecular identifiers, the study measured how TCR beta repertoire diversity changes with age. Four age groups were formed from the donors: young (average 16 years), middle-aged (around 37), aged (approximately 60) and long-lived (around 82). Using the same blood draw, the study looked at two additional independent replicas of 1 million unique cDNA reads for two donors, one aged 18 to 30 and the other aged 80 or older. Summary of the overall study and its limitations: Observed TCR beta diversity per million T cells fell roughly linearly with age, and a significant reduction was already apparent by age around 40. Compared with the aged group, the long-lived group had more naive CD4+ T cells, fewer expanded clones and increased TCR diversity, a pattern suggesting age selection. Estimates of total diversity based on one million sequenced T cells were considered lower bounds and underestimates. There was a strong correlation between observed TCR beta diversity and the percentage of naive T cells measured by flow cytometry. Since profiling was done on bulk unsorted PBMCs, naive and antigen-experienced compartments could not be conclusively compared. Donor CMV infection status was unknown, potentially confounding age-related changes in expanded clonotypes.

Donors were a few dozen systemically healthy Caucasian individuals from Russia aged 6 to 90 years. Each donor gave roughly 11 milliliters of peripheral blood, drawn into EDTA-treated Vacutainer tubes. Ficoll-Paque density-gradient centrifugation was used to isolate PBMCs, with at least 7 million per sample. Trizol reagent was used to extract total RNA from PBMCs, with at least 6 micrograms per sample. Naive CD45RAhigh/CD27high T cell percentages were measured by flow cytometry on a PBMC aliquot from every donor. This clonotype turned up a few times. This clone's antigen is unknown. No much larger clonotype is one base removed from it; base qualities were not supplied. Preparation of the library involved 5' RACE. The instrument given in TCRdb is Illumina HiSeq 2500. A second PCR of roughly 7 to 11 cycles was performed with a sample-barcoded 5' primer and a J-beta primer mix. Each TCR beta cDNA molecule received a unique molecular identifier from a template-switch 5' adaptor carrying 12 random nucleotides. Each sample yielded at least 3 million CDR3-containing paired-end reads. First-strand cDNA was synthesized from all RNA with the Mint cDNA synthesis kit, primed by a TRBC-specific oligonucleotide. Following uracil-DNA glycosylase treatment, a first 18-cycle PCR with universal primers M1SS and BC2_uni_R was performed on all cDNA. From the authors' description of their analysis: Each sample was normalized by randomly selecting 1 million high-quality reads, each carrying a distinct molecular identifier. Reads sharing molecular identifiers were discarded rather than binned into consensus sequences. MiTCR, with a Q25 quality threshold and the strictest error-elimination algorithm, was used for CDR3 identification, clonotype clustering and error correction. Lower-bound total TCR beta diversity was estimated with a nonparametric unseen species model using Euler transformation. TCRdb itself trimmed the public reads at Q25 with fastp, ran MiXCR and retained productive beta chains. Records with the same CDR3 protein are collapsed into one entry carrying the most frequent genes and DNA. The V and J calls come from TCRdb's annotation, not from the publication. The table for this sample lists approximately 780,000 distinct CDR3 sequences; more than 25% of them were counted only once. The ten largest clonotypes hold around 3% of the sample.

The data were also submitted as part of a second study, on T cells of mothers and their children. That second report states: The donors were nine systemically healthy Caucasian individuals, made up of three mothers and their six children. cDNA synthesis used all of the extracted RNA, with around 1.6 ug of RNA in each 15 ul reaction. In the second PCR, sample barcodes and 2-4 random nucleotides were introduced via the M1S primer. Over 8.5 million TCR beta CDR3 reads were obtained for each mother, and around 2.7 million reads were obtained for each child. Thymic selection similarly shapes TCR recombination output in related and unrelated pairs, with minor effect from inherited differences. Normalized repertoire overlap was always found to be slightly, but never significantly, higher in related mother-child pairs than in unrelated mother-child pairs. No persistent microchimeric T cell clones were found, with a detection sensitivity of roughly 92 clones per million clonotypes. The study used deep NGS to compare TCR beta repertoires of mothers and children, seeking features distinguishing related mother-child pairs from unrelated individuals. Mothers averaged approximately 41 +/- 4 years of age and children averaged around 10 +/- 4 years. After adapter ligation with NEBNext reagents, the libraries were sequenced on Illumina HiSeq 2000 with 100+100 nt paired-end reads. Mother and child libraries were prepared a month apart and sequenced in separate runs to prevent cross-contamination. Between roughly 500,000 and 2,100,000 distinct TCR beta clonotypes were identified per donor. Naive TCR beta clonotypes were estimated from low-frequency clonotypes matched to each donor's FACS-determined naive share, without sorting.

The sequence derives from a boy between 10 and 17 years old in good health. Sequencing was carried out using blood.

The nucleotide sequence reads TGTGCCAGCAGCGTAGGTCGTGGGGACAGGGTCACCTACAATGAGCAGTTCTTC. Its translation reads: CASSVGRGDRVTYNEQFF. Recombination joined TRBV9 with TRBJ2-1; the junction holds 9 bases that match TRBD1. The germline V gene encodes CDR1 SGDLS and CDR2 YYNGEE. The CDR3 measures 18 amino acids from cysteine to phenylalanine. The kept DNA is CDR3 alone, 54 bases in frame from the first base. Compared with germline, V lacks 0 bases and J lacks 2 bases; bases without a gene match: 9.